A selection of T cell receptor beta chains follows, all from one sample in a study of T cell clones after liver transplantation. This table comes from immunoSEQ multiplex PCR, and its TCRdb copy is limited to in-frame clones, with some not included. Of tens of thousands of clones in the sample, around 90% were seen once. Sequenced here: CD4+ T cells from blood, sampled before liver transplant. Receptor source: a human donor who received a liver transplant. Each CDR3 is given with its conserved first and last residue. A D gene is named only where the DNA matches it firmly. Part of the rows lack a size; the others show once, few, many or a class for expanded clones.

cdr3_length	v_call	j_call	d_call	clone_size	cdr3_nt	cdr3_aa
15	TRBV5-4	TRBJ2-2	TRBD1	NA	TGTGCCAGCAGCTTGGCCAGGGGGTACACCGGGGAGCTGTTTTTT	CASSLARGYTGELFF
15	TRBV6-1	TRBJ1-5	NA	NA	TGTGCCAGCAGTGAAGCGGGGAGGGTCGACCAGCCCCAGCATTTT	CASSEAGRVDQPQHF
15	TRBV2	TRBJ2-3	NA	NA	TGTGCCAGCAGAGTTGACAGGGAGGTCACAGATACGCAGTATTTT	CASRVDREVTDTQYF
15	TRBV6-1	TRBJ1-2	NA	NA	TGTGCCAGTGTCTACAATCAAGCGGGTGGCTATGGCTACACCTTC	CASVYNQAGGYGYTF
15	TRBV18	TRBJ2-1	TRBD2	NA	TGTGCCAGCTCACCGAATAGGACTAGCATCGGTGAGCAGTTCTTC	CASSPNRTSIGEQFF
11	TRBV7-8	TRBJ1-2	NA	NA	TGTGCCAGCAGCTTAGACCGAGGGGTCGCCTTC	CASSLDRGVAF
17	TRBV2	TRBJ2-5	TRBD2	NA	TGTGCCAGCAGTCCGACTAGCGGGGAGGCAGGAGGGGAGACCCAGTACTTC	CASSPTSGEAGGETQYF
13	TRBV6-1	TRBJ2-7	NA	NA	TGTGCCAGCAGTGAAGGGCCCCCCTGGGAGCAGTACTTC	CASSEGPPWEQYF
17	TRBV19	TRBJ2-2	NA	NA	TGTGCCAGTAGTCCCCCACGGGGCCTAAGGGACACCGGGGAGCTGTTTTTT	CASSPPRGLRDTGELFF
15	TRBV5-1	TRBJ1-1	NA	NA	TGCGCCAGCAGCTTGTCAGGGCAGTTGAACACTGAAGCTTTCTTT	CASSLSGQLNTEAFF
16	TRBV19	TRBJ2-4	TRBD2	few	TGTGCCAGTAGTACCGTAGCGGGAGGGGCCAAAAACATTCAGTACTTC	CASSTVAGGAKNIQYF
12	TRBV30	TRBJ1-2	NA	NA	TGTGCCTGGAGTGTGGGGCACGCGGGCTACACCTTC	CAWSVGHAGYTF
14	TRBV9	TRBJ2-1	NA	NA	TGTGCCAGCAGCGTAGTAGGGGGTTTGAATGAGCAGTTCTTC	CASSVVGGLNEQFF
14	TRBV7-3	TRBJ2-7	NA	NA	TGTGCCAGCAGCTTACAACAAGGGCCCTACGAGCAGTACTTC	CASSLQQGPYEQYF
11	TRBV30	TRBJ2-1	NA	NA	TGTGCCTGGACCTATTCCAATGAGCAGTTCTTC	CAWTYSNEQFF
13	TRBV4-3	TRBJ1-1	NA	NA	TGCGCCAGCAGCCGGGATTTTAACACTGAAGCTTTCTTT	CASSRDFNTEAFF
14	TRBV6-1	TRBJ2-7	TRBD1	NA	TGTGCCAGCAGCCCCCGGACAGGCGCCTACGAGCAGTACTTC	CASSPRTGAYEQYF
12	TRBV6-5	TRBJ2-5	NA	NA	TGTGCCAGCAGTTACTCGAAAGAGACCCAGTACTTC	CASSYSKETQYF
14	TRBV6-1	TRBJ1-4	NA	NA	TGTGCCAGCAGCGCGGATGCGAATGATGAAAAACTGTTTTTT	CASSADANDEKLFF
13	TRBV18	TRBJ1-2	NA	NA	TGTGCCAGCTCACCAGGGGAAGGTTATGGCTACACCTTC	CASSPGEGYGYTF
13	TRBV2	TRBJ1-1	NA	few	TGTGCCAGCAGTCGGGGGGTGAACACTGAAGCTTTCTTT	CASSRGVNTEAFF
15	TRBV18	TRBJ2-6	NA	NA	TGTGCCAGCTCACCAACGGCTGGCGGGGCCAACGTCCTGACTTTC	CASSPTAGGANVLTF
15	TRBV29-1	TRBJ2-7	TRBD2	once	TGCAGCGTCGAACTAACTAGCGGGAGTGGCTACGAGCAGTACTTC	CSVELTSGSGYEQYF
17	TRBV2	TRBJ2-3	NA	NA	TGTGCCGTCGACTCTGGACTCTCCTCATTTAGCGGAGATACGCAGTATTTT	CAVDSGLSSFSGDTQYF
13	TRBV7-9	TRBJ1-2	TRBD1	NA	TGTGCCAGCAGCGTCGGGACAGGGGATGGCTACACCTTC	CASSVGTGDGYTF
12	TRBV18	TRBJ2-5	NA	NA	TGTGCCAGCTCACCCTACCAAGAGACCCAGTACTTC	CASSPYQETQYF
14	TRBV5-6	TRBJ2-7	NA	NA	TGTGCCAGCAGCCGCGGGACGGCCCTGGGGGAGCAGTACTTC	CASSRGTALGEQYF
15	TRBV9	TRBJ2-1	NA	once	TGTGCCAGCAGCTTACTCGGGCTGAGACATCGTGAGCAGTTCTTC	CASSLLGLRHREQFF
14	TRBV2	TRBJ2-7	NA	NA	TGTGCCAGCTCCTATGGGGGGAGCTCCTACGAGCAGTACTTC	CASSYGGSSYEQYF
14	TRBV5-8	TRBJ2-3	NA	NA	TGTGCCAGCAGCTCCCTACTAGGCACAGATACGCAGTATTTT	CASSSLLGTDTQYF
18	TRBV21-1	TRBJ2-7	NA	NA	TGTGCCAGCAGCAACCAAGCGAGATTGGGTCAGAGCTCCTACGAGCAGTACTTC	CASSNQARLGQSSYEQYF
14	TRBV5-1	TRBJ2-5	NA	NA	TGCGCCAGCAGCTTGGACAGTCCAGGGGAGACCCAGTACTTC	CASSLDSPGETQYF
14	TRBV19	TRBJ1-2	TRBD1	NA	TGTGCCAGTATTCACAGGGGAGCTAACTATGGCTACACCTTC	CASIHRGANYGYTF
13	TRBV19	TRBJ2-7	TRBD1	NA	TGTGCCAGTAGTGCCATCGACAGGGTCGAGCAGTACTTC	CASSAIDRVEQYF
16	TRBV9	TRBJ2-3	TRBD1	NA	TGTGCCAGCAGCCCCCACCCGACAGGGATCACAGATACGCAGTATTTT	CASSPHPTGITDTQYF
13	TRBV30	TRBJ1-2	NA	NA	TGTGCTGAGTGGACCCCAGAGGACTATGGCTACACCTTC	CAEWTPEDYGYTF
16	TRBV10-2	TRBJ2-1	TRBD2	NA	TGCGCCAGCAGGCGGACTAGCGGGAGGTCAGGGAATGAGCAGTTCTTC	CASRRTSGRSGNEQFF
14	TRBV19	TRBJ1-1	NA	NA	TGTGCCAGTAGCTCGGACACGACGAACACTGAAGCTTTCTTT	CASSSDTTNTEAFF
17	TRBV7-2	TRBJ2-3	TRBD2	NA	TGTGCCAGCAGCTTAGAGGGTTATAGCGGGAGAAGAGATACGCAGTATTTT	CASSLEGYSGRRDTQYF
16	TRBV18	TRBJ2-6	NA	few	TGTGCCAGCTCACCACCAGGGGGGGCTGGGGCCAACGTCCTGACTTTC	CASSPPGGAGANVLTF
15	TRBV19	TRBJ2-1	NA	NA	TGTGCCAGTAGTAAAGGGGAGAGCTCCTACAATGAGCAGTTCTTC	CASSKGESSYNEQFF